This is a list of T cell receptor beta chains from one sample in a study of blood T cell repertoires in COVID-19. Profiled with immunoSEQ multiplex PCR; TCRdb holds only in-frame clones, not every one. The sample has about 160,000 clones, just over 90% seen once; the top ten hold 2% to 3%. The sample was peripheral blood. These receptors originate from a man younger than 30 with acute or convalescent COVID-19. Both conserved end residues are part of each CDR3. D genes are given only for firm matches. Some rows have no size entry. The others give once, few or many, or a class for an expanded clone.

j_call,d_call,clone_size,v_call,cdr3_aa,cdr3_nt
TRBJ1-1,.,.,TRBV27,CASRAAGGNTEAFF,TGTGCCAGCAGAGCCGCAGGAGGGAACACTGAAGCTTTCTTT
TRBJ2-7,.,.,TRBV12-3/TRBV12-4,CASSSLQGYEQYF,TGTGCCAGCAGTTCACTACAGGGTTACGAGCAGTACTTC
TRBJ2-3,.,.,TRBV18,CASRTGTDTQYF,TGTGCCAGTAGAACAGGGACGGATACGCAGTATTTT
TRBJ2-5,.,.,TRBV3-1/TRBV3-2,CASSDRDTSQETQYF,TGTGCCAGCAGCGACCGGGACACCAGCCAAGAGACCCAGTACTTC
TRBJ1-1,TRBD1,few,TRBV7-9,CASSRDRAQNTEAFF,TGTGCCAGCAGCAGGGACAGGGCTCAGAACACTGAAGCTTTCTTT
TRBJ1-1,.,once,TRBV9,CASSPRLLNTEAFF,TGTGCCAGCAGCCCCCGTTTATTGAACACTGAAGCTTTCTTT
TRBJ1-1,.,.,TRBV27,CASSLQAGVGNTEAFF,TGTGCCAGCAGTTTACAGGCAGGGGTCGGGAACACTGAAGCTTTCTTT
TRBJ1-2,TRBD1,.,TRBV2,CASTGDRGQFQGYTF,TGTGCCAGCACCGGGGACAGGGGGCAATTTCAGGGCTACACCTTC
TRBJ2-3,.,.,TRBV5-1,CASSTAGYGTDTQYF,TGCGCCAGCAGCACGGCGGGATATGGGACAGATACGCAGTATTTT
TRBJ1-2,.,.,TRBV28,CASSLLSGRNGYTF,TGTGCCAGCAGTTTATTGTCAGGGAGGAATGGCTACACCTTC
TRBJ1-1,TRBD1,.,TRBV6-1,CASSEFPGGTEAFF,TGTGCCAGCAGTGAATTTCCAGGGGGCACTGAAGCTTTCTTT
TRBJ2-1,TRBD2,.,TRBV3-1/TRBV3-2,CASSQVIGGAHEQFF,TGTGCCAGCAGCCAAGTGATCGGGGGGGCACATGAGCAGTTCTTC
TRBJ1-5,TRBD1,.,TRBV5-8,CASSAGTGGNQPQHF,TGTGCCAGCAGCGCCGGGACAGGGGGGAATCAGCCCCAGCATTTT
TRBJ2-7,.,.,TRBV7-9,CASSTPGETYEQYF,TGTGCCAGCAGCACGCCGGGAGAGACCTACGAGCAGTACTTC
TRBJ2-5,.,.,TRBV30,CAWSVPWRETQYF,TGTGCCTGGAGTGTACCTTGGCGGGAGACCCAGTACTTC
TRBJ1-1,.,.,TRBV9,CASSVVIGGFAEAFF,TGTGCCAGCAGCGTAGTGATCGGCGGGTTTGCTGAAGCTTTCTTT
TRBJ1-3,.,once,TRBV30,CAWSVKGQFLNTIYF,TGTGCCTGGAGTGTAAAGGGGCAGTTCTTAAACACCATATATTTT
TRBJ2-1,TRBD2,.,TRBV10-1,CASGVPSGGTYNEQFF,TGCGCCAGCGGGGTTCCTAGCGGAGGGACCTACAATGAGCAGTTCTTC
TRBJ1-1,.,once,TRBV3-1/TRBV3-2,CASSQDHSGRKAFF,TGTGCCAGCAGCCAAGATCATAGCGGGAGGAAGGCTTTCTTT
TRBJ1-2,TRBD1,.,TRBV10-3,CAISGGQGAFLYGYTF,TGTGCCATCAGCGGCGGACAGGGGGCGTTCTTGTATGGCTACACCTTC
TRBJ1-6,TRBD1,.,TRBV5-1,CASSSTGTGKNSPLHF,TGCGCCAGCAGCTCGACCGGGACAGGGAAAAATTCACCCCTCCACTTT
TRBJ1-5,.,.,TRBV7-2,CASSFRDSNQPQHF,TGTGCCAGCAGCTTCCGGGATAGCAATCAGCCCCAGCATTTT
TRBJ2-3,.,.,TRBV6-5,CASIPGQFTDTQYF,TGTGCCAGCATTCCGGGACAATTCACAGATACGCAGTATTTT
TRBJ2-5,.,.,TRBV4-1,CASSQEANAQETQYF,TGCGCCAGCAGCCAAGAGGCAAACGCCCAAGAGACCCAGTACTTC
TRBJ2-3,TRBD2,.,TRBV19,CASSLIGGTDTQYF,TGTGCCAGTAGTTTAATCGGGGGGACAGATACGCAGTATTTT
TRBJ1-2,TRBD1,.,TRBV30,CAWTPGQDYGYTF,TGTGCCTGGACCCCGGGACAGGACTATGGCTACACCTTC
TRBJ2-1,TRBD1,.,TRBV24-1,CATSDLPGTGGNEQFF,TGTGCCACCAGTGATTTGCCGGGGACAGGGGGCAATGAGCAGTTCTTC
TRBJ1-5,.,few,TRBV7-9,CASSLGQGLGDQPQHF,TGTGCCAGCAGCTTAGGGCAGGGACTTGGGGATCAGCCCCAGCATTTT
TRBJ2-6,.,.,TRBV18,CASSPSGLSGANVLTF,TGTGCCAGCTCACCTTCGGGTCTCTCTGGGGCCAACGTCCTGACTTTC
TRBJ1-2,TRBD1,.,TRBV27,CASSFLPGTDHSYTF,TGTGCCAGCAGTTTTCTTCCCGGGACAGACCACAGCTACACCTTC
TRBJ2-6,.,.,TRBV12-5,CASGSDSSGANVLTF,TGTGCTAGTGGTTCCGATAGTTCTGGGGCCAACGTCCTGACTTTC
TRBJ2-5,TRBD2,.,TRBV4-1,CASSQLGGRVQTQYF,TGCGCCAGCAGCCAACTTGGCGGGAGAGTGCAGACCCAGTACTTC
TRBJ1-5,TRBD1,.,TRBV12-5,CASGLPRTGVGNQPQHF,TGTGCTAGTGGTTTGCCCCGAACAGGGGTAGGAAATCAGCCCCAGCATTTT
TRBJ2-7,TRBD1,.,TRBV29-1,CSVQWDRGYEQYF,TGCAGCGTCCAATGGGACAGGGGCTACGAGCAGTACTTC
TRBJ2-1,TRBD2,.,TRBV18,CASSPREGNNNEQFF,TGTGCCAGCTCGCCTCGGGAGGGCAATAACAATGAGCAGTTCTTC
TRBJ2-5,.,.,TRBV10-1,CASSESGPQETQYF,TGCGCCAGCAGTGAGAGCGGACCCCAAGAGACCCAGTACTTC
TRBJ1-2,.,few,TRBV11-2,CASSLRNDGYTF,TGTGCCAGCAGCCTCAGAAATGATGGCTACACCTTC
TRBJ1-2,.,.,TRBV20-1,CSAPGSYTF,TGCAGTGCCCCCGGGAGCTACACCTTC
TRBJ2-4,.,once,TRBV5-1,CASSLEQGRFDIQYF,TGCGCCAGCAGCTTGGAACAGGGCCGTTTTGACATTCAGTACTTC
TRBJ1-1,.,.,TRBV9,CASSVATGKNTEAFF,TGTGCCAGCAGCGTAGCAACAGGGAAAAACACTGAAGCTTTCTTT
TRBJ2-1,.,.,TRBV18,CASSGSADEQFF,TGTGCCAGCTCCGGGTCAGCCGATGAGCAGTTCTTC
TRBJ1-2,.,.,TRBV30,CAWSVFGVSEGYTF,TGTGCCTGGAGTGTATTCGGTGTCAGCGAAGGCTACACCTTC
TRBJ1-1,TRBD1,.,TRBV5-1,CASSSPRDRVNTEAFF,TGCGCCAGCAGCTCGCCCCGGGACAGGGTTAACACTGAAGCTTTCTTT
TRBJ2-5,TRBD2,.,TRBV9,CASSVAATAGGPGFQETQYF,TGTGCCAGCAGCGTAGCCGCGACAGCGGGGGGCCCTGGGTTCCAAGAGACCCAGTACTTC
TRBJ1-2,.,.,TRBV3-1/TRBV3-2,CASSQDWRSQYYGYTF,TGTGCCAGCAGCCAAGATTGGAGGAGCCAATACTATGGCTACACCTTC
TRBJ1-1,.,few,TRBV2,CASSPLTLNTEAFF,TGTGCCAGCAGTCCATTGACACTGAACACTGAAGCTTTCTTT
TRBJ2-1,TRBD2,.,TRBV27,CASSSPGLAGGPLYNEQFF,TGTGCCAGCAGTTCCCCGGGACTAGCGGGAGGGCCGTTGTACAATGAGCAGTTCTTC
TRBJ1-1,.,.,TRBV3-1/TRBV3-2,CASSQGPGDTEAFF,TGTGCCAGCAGCCAAGGTCCAGGGGACACTGAAGCTTTCTTT
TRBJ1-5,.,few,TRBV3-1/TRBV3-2,CASSQGRGNQPQHF,TGTGCCAGCAGCCAGGGTCGGGGCAATCAGCCCCAGCATTTT